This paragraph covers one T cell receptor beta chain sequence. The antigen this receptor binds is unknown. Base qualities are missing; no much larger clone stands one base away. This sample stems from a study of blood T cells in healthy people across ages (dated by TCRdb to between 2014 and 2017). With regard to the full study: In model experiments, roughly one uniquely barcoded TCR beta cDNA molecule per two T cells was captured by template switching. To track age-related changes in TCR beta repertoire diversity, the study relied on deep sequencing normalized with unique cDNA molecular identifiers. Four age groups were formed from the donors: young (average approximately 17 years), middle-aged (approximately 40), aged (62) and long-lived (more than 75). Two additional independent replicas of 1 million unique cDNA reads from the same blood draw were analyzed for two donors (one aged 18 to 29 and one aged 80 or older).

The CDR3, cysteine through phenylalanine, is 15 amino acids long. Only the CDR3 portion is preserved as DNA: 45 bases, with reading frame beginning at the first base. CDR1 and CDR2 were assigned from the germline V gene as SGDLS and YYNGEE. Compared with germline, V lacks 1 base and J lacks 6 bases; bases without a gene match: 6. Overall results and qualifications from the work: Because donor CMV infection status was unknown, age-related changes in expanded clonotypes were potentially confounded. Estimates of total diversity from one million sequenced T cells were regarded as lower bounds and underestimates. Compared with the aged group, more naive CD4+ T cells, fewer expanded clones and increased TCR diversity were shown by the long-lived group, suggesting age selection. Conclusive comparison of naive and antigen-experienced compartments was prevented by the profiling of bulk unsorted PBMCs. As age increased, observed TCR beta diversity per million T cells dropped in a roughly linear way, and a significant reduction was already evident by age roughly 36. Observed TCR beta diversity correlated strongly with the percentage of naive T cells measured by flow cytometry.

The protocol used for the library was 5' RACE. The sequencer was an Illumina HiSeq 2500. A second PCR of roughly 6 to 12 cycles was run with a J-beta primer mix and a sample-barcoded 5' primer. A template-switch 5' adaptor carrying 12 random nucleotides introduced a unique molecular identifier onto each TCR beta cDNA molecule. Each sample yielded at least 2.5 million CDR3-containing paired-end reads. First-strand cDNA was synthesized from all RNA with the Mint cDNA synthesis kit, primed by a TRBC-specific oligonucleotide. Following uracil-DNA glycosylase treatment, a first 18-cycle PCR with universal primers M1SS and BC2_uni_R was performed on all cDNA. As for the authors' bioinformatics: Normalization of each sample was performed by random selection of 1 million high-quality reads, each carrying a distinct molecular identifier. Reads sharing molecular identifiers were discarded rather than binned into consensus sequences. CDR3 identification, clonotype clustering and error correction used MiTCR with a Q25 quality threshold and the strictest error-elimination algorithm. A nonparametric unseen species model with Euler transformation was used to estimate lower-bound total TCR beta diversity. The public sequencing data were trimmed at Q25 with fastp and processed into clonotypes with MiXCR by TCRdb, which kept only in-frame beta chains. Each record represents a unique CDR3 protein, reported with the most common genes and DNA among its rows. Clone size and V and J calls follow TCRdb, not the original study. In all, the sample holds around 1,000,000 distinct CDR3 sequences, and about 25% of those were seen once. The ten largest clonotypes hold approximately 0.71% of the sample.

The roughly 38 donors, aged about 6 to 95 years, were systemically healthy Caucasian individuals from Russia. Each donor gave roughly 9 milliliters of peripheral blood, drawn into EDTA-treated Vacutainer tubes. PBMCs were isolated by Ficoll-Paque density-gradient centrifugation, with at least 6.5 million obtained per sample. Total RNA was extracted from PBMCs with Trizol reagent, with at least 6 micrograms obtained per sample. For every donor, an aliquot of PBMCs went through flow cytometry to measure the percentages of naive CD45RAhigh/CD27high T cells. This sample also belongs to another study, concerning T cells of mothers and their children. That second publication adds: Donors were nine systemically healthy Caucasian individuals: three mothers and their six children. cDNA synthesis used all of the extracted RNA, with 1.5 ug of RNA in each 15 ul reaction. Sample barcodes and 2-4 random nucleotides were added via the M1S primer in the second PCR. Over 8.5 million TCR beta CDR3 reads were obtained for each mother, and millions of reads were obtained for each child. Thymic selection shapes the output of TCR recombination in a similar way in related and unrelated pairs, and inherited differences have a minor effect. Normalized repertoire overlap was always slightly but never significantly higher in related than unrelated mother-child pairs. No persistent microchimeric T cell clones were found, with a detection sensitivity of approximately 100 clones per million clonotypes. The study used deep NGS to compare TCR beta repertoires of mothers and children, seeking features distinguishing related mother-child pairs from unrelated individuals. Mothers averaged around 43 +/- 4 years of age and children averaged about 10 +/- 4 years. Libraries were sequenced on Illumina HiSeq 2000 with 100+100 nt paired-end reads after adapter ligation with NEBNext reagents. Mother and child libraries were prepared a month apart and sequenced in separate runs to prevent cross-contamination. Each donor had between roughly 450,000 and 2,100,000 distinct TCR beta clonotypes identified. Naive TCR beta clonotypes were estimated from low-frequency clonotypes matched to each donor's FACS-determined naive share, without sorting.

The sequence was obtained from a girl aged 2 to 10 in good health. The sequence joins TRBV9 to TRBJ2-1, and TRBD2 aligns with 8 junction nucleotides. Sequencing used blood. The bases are TGTGCCAGCAGCGTATACGGGACTAGTCGCAATGAGCAGTTCTTC. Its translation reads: CASSVYGTSRNEQFF.